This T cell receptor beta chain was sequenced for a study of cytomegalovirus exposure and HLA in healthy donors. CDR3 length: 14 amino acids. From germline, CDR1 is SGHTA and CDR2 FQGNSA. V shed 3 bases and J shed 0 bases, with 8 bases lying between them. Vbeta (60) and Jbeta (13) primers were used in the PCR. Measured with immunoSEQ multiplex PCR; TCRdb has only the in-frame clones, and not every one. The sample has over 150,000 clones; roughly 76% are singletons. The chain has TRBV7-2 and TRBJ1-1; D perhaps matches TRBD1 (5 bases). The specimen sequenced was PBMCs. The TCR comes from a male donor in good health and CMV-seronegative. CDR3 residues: CASSFGGVNTEAFF. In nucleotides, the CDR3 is TGTGCCAGCAGCTTCGGGGGAGTGAACACTGAAGCTTTCTTT.